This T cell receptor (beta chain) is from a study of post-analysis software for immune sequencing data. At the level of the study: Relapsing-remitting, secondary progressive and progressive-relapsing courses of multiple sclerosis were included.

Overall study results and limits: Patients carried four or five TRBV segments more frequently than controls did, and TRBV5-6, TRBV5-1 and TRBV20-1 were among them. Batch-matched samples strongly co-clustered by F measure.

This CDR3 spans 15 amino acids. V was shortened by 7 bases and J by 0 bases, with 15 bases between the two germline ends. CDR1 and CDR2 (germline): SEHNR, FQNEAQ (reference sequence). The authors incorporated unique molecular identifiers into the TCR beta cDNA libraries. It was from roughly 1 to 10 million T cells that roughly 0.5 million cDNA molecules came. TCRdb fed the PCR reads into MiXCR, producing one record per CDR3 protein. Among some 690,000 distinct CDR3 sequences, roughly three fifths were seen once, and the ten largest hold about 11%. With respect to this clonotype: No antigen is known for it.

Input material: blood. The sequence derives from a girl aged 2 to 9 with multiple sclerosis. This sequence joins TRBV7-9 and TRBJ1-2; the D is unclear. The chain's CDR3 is CASTDLTGANYGYTF. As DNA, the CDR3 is TGTGCCAGCACCGACCTCACCGGAGCTAACTATGGCTACACCTTC.